This T cell receptor (beta chain) was captured by sequencing in a study of multiple sclerosis patients with progressive multifocal leukoencephalopathy. Study-wide context: Controls were natalizumab-treated multiple sclerosis patients who did not develop PML, sampled longitudinally. Findings of the study overall: Less diverse TRB repertoires were suggested in most PML patients.

Profiled with immunoSEQ multiplex PCR; TCRdb holds only in-frame clones, not every one. Of about 30,000 clones in the sample, over 90% were seen once. V lost 0 bases to trimming and J lost 8 bases; unmatched junction nucleotides: 4. There are 15 residues in the CDR3. Germline CDR1 reads LGHNT; CDR2 reads FRNRAP. A remark on this clone: Its matching antigen is unknown.

Indicated time point: before natalizumab initiation. The sequenced material came from PBMCs. This chain links TRBV12-5 with TRBJ2-1; 10 bases map to TRBD2. This receptor was identified in a man aged 30-40 years with multiple sclerosis. The CDR3 DNA reads as TGTGCTAGTGGTTTGGTCATAGCGGGAGGACATGAGCAGTTCTTC. Translating gives CASGLVIAGGHEQFF.